This entry is about one T cell receptor beta chain. Antigen specificity is unknown. Germline values: CDR1 MNHEY, CDR2 SVGAGI. With 4 bases removed from V and 1 base from J, the gap between germline ends came to 7 bases. The CDR3 is 13 residues long. The entry originates in a study of OX40 agonist ivuxolimab in advanced cancers. The table came from immunoSEQ multiplex PCR; TCRdb's copy has only in-frame clones and leaves some out. The sample consists of 73,000 or so clones, 80% to 90% of them appearing once. General study points: There was clonal expansion of CD4+ and CD8+ blood T cells by week 6 at 0.1 to 3.0 mg/kg. Some of the lowest clonal expansion was seen in partial responders at 0.1-3.0 mg/kg. On average, CD8+ T cells showed a greater number of expanded clones than CD4+.

This sequence originates from an adult with an advanced solid tumor such as melanoma, head and neck, liver or kidney cancer. The genes are TRBV6-5 and TRBJ1-1, with D possibly matching TRBD1 (6 bases). The material was CD4+ or CD8+ T cells sorted from blood, obtained in a trial of the OX40 agonist ivuxolimab. CDR3 region: CASSLTGNTEAFF. The CDR3, as DNA: TGTGCCAGCAGTTTGACAGGGAACACTGAAGCTTTCTTT.